The clone carrying this TCR beta chain was seen a single time. This sample was included in a study of blood T cell repertoires in COVID-19. Study summary: The cDNA or gDNA used as material had been derived from T cells, B-cell-depleted T cells, or PBMCs.

In the original analysis: The authors estimated nucleated cell counts from reference gene primer amplification. Some clones are missing from TCRdb's copy, which holds only in-frame ones; the method was immunoSEQ multiplex PCR. The V and J calls and the clone size are those of that table, but D and trimming were determined from the DNA. The sample holds around 110,000 clones; 65% to 85% are singletons and the top ten take around 4.5%. The CDR3 covers 17 residues. With V trimmed by 2 bases and J by 6 bases, 14 bases remained unmatched. The V gene's germline CDR1 is SGHKS and CDR2 YYEKEE (reference sequence).

The sequenced sample was peripheral blood. This TCR was recovered from a woman in her 70s with acute or convalescent COVID-19. The genes are TRBV5-5 and TRBJ1-5; TRBD1 aligns across 7 bases. CDR3 residues: CASSFSPGGQGIQPQHF. The CDR3 region has the DNA TGTGCCAGCAGCTTTAGCCCAGGGGGGCAGGGGATTCAGCCCCAGCATTTT.